The rows below give T cell receptor beta chains drawn from one sample of a study of CD8+ T cells in alopecia areata. Profiled with immunoSEQ multiplex PCR; TCRdb holds only in-frame clones, not every one. The table records approximately 200,000 clones, approximately 40% of them present only once. This sample comprised CD4+ T cells sorted from blood, obtained at approximately week 36, from a patient treated with tofacitinib. These receptors were collected from a human donor with alopecia areata. Each CDR3 is given with its conserved first and last residue. Expanded clones are given a class, and other clones once, few, many or no size at all.

>TRBJ2-7|15|TRBV10-3|few
CASSYSRDNYYEQYF
>TRBJ1-1|11|TRBV30|-
CAWSLRTEAFF
>TRBJ2-4|15|TRBV7-2|few
CASSLAILALNIQYF
>TRBJ1-2|12|TRBV29-1|-
CSVSGGLDGYTF
>TRBJ1-2|14|TRBV28|-
CAATEGGVDYGYTF
>TRBJ2-2|16|TRBV6-5|few
CASSYSGTSVTGELFF
>TRBJ2-1|16|TRBV5-1|few
CASSLEGLAGSNEQFF
>TRBJ2-1|12|TRBV9|few
CASSVEGSEQFF
>TRBJ2-7|14|TRBV6-1|-
CASSEQGTGGEQYF
>TRBJ2-2|16|TRBV7-9|-
CASRGKGGVNTGELFF
>TRBJ2-2|15|TRBV30|few
CAWSAGWGGSGELFF
>TRBJ1-2|14|TRBV6-1|few
CASSALTGKGGYTF
>TRBJ2-4|17|TRBV15|-
CATSRDGVAGVTNIQYF
>TRBJ1-2|15|TRBV4-1|-
CASSRWAMRNYGYTF
>TRBJ2-1|15|TRBV4-2|few
CASSQTSGTYNEQFF
>TRBJ2-2|14|TRBV15|-
CATSSPGTAGELFF